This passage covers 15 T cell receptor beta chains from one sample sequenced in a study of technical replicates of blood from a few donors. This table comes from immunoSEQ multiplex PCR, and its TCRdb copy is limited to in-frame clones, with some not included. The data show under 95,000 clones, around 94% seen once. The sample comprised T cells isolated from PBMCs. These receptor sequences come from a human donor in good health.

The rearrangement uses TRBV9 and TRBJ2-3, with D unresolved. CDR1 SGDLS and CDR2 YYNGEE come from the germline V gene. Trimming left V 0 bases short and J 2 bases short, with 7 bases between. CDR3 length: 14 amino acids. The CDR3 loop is CASSVGGYTDTQYF. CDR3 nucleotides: TGTGCCAGCAGCGTAGGAGGATACACAGATACGCAGTATTTT.

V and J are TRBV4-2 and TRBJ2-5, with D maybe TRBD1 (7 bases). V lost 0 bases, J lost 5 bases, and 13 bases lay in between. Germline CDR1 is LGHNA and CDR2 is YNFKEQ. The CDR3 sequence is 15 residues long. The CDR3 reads CASSQEQGRKETQYF. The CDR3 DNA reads TGTGCCAGCAGCCAAGAACAGGGGAGGAAGGAGACCCAGTACTTC.

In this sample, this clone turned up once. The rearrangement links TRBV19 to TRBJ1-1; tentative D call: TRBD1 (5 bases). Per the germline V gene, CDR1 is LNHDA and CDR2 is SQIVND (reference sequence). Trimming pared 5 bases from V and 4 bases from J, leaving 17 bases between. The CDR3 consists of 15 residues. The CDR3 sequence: CASSAGPRQGTEAFF. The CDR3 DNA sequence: TGTGCCAGTAGTGCCGGACCCCGTCAGGGCACTGAAGCTTTCTTT.

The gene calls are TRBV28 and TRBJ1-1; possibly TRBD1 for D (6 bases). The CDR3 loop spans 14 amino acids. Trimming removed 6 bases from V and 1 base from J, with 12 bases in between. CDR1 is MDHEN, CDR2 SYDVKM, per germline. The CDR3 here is CASSPGTKNTEAFF. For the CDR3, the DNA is TGTGCCAGCAGCCCCGGGACAAAGAACACTGAAGCTTTCTTT. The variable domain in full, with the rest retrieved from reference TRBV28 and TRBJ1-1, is DVKVTQSSRYLVKRTGEKVFLECVQDMDHENMFWYRQDPGLGLRLIYFSYDVKMKEKGDIPEGYSVSREKKERFSLILESASTNQTSMYLCASSPGTKNTEAFFGQGTRLTVV.

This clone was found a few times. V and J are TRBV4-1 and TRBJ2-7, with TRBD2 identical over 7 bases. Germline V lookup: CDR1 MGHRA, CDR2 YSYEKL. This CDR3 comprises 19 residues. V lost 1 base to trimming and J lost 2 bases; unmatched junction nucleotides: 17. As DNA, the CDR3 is TGCGCCAGCAGCCAAGGGATTCTTAGGGCGGGAGTGGGCCCCTACGAGCAGTACTTC. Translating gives CASSQGILRAGVGPYEQYF.

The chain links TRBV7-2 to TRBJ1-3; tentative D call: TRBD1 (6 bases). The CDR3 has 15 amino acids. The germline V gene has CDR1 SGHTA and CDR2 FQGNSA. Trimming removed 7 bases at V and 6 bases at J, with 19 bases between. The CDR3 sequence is CASKLYGGAVNTIYF. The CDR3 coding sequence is TGTGCCAGCAAGCTTTATGGGGGCGCGGTAAACACCATATATTTT.

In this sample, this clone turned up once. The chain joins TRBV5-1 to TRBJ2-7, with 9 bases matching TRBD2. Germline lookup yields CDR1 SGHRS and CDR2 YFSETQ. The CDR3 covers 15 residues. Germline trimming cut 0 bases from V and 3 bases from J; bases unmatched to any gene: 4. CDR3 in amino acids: CASSLGLADDYEQYF. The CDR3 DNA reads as TGCGCCAGCAGCTTGGGACTAGCGGACGACTACGAGCAGTACTTC.

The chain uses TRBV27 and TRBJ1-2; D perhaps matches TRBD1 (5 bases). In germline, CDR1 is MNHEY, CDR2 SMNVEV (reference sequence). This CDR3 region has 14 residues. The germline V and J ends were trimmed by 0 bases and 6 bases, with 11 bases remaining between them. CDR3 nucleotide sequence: TGTGCCAGCAGTTTATCAACCGGGGGGGATGGCTACACCTTC. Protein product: CASSLSTGGDGYTF.

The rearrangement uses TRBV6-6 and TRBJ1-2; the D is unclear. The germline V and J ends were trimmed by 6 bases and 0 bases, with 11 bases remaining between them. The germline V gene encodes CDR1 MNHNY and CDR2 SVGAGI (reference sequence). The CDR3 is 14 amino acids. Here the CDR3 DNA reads TGTGCCAGCAGAGTTAATACAGCTAACTATGGCTACACCTTC. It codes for CASRVNTANYGYTF.

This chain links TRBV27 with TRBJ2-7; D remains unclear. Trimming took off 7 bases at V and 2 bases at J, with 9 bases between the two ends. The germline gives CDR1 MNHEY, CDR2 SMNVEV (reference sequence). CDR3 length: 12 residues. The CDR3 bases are TGTGCCAGCATGGAACAGCCCTACGAGCAGTACTTC. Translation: CASMEQPYEQYF.

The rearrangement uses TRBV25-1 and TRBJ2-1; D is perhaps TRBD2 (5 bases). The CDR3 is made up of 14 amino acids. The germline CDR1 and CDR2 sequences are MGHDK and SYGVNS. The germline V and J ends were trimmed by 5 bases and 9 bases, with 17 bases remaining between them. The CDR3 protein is CASSLRARLTEQFF. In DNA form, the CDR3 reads TGTGCCAGCAGTTTGCGGGCGCGATTAACTGAGCAGTTCTTC.

This CDR3 is CASSWGQSATEAFF. The CDR3, as DNA: TGTGCCAGCAGCTGGGGACAGTCGGCAACTGAAGCTTTCTTT. The chain links TRBV5-5 to TRBJ1-1; TRBD1 matches at 7 bases. This CDR3 comprises 14 residues. The germline V gene encodes CDR1 SGHKS and CDR2 YYEKEE (reference sequence). The trim removed 3 bases at V and 5 bases at J, leaving 7 bases unmatched.

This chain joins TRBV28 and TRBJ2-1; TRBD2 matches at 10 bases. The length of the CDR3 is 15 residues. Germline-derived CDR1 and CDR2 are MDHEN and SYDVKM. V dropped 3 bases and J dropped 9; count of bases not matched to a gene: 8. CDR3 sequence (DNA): TGTGCCAGCAGTTTGGCTAGCGGGAGTGTGGGTGAGCAGTTCTTC. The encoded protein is CASSLASGSVGEQFF.

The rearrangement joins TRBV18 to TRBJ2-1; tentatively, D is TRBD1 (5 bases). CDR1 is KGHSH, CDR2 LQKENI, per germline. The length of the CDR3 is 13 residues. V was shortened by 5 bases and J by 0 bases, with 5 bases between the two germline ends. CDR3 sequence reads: CASSTGSYNEQFF. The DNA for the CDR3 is TGTGCCAGCTCAACAGGCTCCTACAATGAGCAGTTCTTC.

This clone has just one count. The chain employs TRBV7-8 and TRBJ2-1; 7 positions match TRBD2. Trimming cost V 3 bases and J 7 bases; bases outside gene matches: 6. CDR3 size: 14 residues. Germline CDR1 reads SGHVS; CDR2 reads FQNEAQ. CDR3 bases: TGTGCCAGCAGCTTCTCTAGCGGACGGAATGAGCAGTTCTTC. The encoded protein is CASSFSSGRNEQFF. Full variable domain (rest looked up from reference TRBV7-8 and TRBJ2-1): GAGVSQSPRYKVAKRGQDVALRCDPISGHVSLFWYQQALGQGPEFLTYFQNEAQLDKSGLPSDRFFAERPEGSVSTLKIQRTQQEDSAVYLCASSFSSGRNEQFFGPGTRLTVL.